This T cell receptor (beta chain) was observed in a study of T cells in localized non-small cell lung cancer. A remark on this clone: Its antigen is not known.

Only in-frame clones appear in the TCRdb table, and some are missing; sequencing was by immunoSEQ multiplex PCR. This sample has tens of thousands of clones, with around 93% found just once. Study results and limitations: Turning up in adjacent lung were a median approximately 50 of the top 100 tumor clones. Uninvolved adjacent lung showed peak T cell clonality, exceeding tumor. A raised T cell density in blood coincided with lengthier overall survival.

CDR3 length equals 15 residues. With V trimmed by 4 bases and J by 12 bases, 17 bases remained unmatched. The germline V gene encodes CDR1 LNHDA and CDR2 SQIVND (reference sequence). This clonotype originated in a female donor older than 55 with stage I lung adenocarcinoma. Sequenced here: peripheral blood, sampled before any cancer treatment. The chain couples TRBV19 to TRBJ1-1, with 7 bases that match TRBD1. The CDR3 loop reads CASSSWDSLALRTFF. CDR3 nucleotide sequence: TGTGCCAGTAGTAGTTGGGACAGTTTGGCGCTTAGGACTTTCTTT.